Listed below are T cell receptor beta chains from one sample, sequenced in a study of OX40 agonist ivuxolimab in advanced cancers. The assay was immunoSEQ multiplex PCR, and TCRdb's table has in-frame clones only and misses some. Of roughly 76,000 clones in the sample, approximately 85% were seen once. This sample comprised CD4+ or CD8+ T cells sorted from blood, obtained in a trial of the OX40 agonist ivuxolimab. The receptors were gathered from an adult with an advanced solid tumor such as melanoma, head and neck, liver or kidney cancer. The CDR3 runs from the conserved cysteine through the conserved F or W. The D gene is left open where the match is weak. For some rows the clone size is stated as once, few or many, or as a class when expanded; others skip it.

d_call: .
v_call: TRBV6-6
j_call: TRBJ2-7
clone_size: .
cdr3_nt: TGTGCCAGCAGTTATAATTTGGCAGGCTCCTACGAGCAGTACTTC
cdr3_aa: CASSYNLAGSYEQYF

d_call: .
v_call: TRBV21-1
j_call: TRBJ2-1
clone_size: .
cdr3_nt: TGTGCCAGCAGCAAAGTATTGGGGAGCGGGAGCTACAATGAGCAGTTCTTC
cdr3_aa: CASSKVLGSGSYNEQFF

d_call: .
v_call: TRBV27
j_call: TRBJ2-4
clone_size: once
cdr3_nt: TGTGCCAGCAGCGTTCCCCAAGGGGCGGTAGCCAAAAACATTCAGTACTTC
cdr3_aa: CASSVPQGAVAKNIQYF

d_call: .
v_call: TRBV15
j_call: TRBJ2-7
clone_size: .
cdr3_nt: TGTGCCACCAGCAGATCCCCTATGGGCGGGGCGGCCTACGAGCAGTACTTC
cdr3_aa: CATSRSPMGGAAYEQYF

d_call: .
v_call: TRBV5-1
j_call: TRBJ1-1
clone_size: once
cdr3_nt: TGCGCCAGCAGCTGGGACGGTGAGAACACTGAAGCTTTCTTT
cdr3_aa: CASSWDGENTEAFF

d_call: TRBD1
v_call: TRBV5-1
j_call: TRBJ1-1
clone_size: .
cdr3_nt: TGCGCCAGCAGACAGGGGGCTGACACTGAAGCTTTCTTT
cdr3_aa: CASRQGADTEAFF

d_call: .
v_call: TRBV5-1
j_call: TRBJ2-1
clone_size: .
cdr3_nt: TGCGCCTCGAGCCGGCAGTCCAATGAGCAGTTCTTC
cdr3_aa: CASSRQSNEQFF

d_call: .
v_call: TRBV5-1
j_call: TRBJ2-7
clone_size: .
cdr3_nt: TGCGCCAGCAGCCAGGGGGACTGGAACTACGAGCAGTACTTC
cdr3_aa: CASSQGDWNYEQYF

d_call: .
v_call: TRBV5-1
j_call: TRBJ2-5
clone_size: .
cdr3_nt: TGCGCCAGCAGACTTCTTCAGAACACCCCAGAGACCCAGTACTTC
cdr3_aa: CASRLLQNTPETQYF

d_call: TRBD2
v_call: TRBV7-7
j_call: TRBJ2-1
clone_size: once
cdr3_nt: TGTGCTAGCAGCTTAGGACTAGCGGGAGAGAATGAGCAGTTCTTC
cdr3_aa: CASSLGLAGENEQFF

d_call: .
v_call: TRBV5-1
j_call: TRBJ1-4
clone_size: .
cdr3_nt: TGCGCCAGCAGCTTGGACAGAGAACCTAATGAAAAACTGTTTTTT
cdr3_aa: CASSLDREPNEKLFF

d_call: TRBD2
v_call: TRBV2
j_call: TRBJ2-1
clone_size: .
cdr3_nt: TGTGCCAGCAGTGAAAGACTAGCGGGATACAATGAGCAGTTCTTC
cdr3_aa: CASSERLAGYNEQFF

d_call: .
v_call: TRBV2
j_call: TRBJ2-3
clone_size: .
cdr3_nt: TGTGCCAGCAGTGTGGGGAGTGAGGCAGATACGCAGTATTTT
cdr3_aa: CASSVGSEADTQYF

d_call: TRBD1
v_call: TRBV19
j_call: TRBJ2-5
clone_size: .
cdr3_nt: TGTGCCAGTAGTACCCGGGACAGGCAAGAGACCCAGTACTTC
cdr3_aa: CASSTRDRQETQYF

d_call: .
v_call: TRBV27
j_call: TRBJ2-1
clone_size: once
cdr3_nt: TGTGCCAGCAGTGCGGCATCCGCAACGGATAGCCTGAATGAGCAGTTCTTC
cdr3_aa: CASSAASATDSLNEQFF

d_call: .
v_call: TRBV6-1
j_call: TRBJ2-2
clone_size: .
cdr3_nt: TGTGCCAGCAGTGAAAATGTGATCGGGGAGCTGTTTTTT
cdr3_aa: CASSENVIGELFF

d_call: .
v_call: TRBV29-1
j_call: TRBJ1-2
clone_size: once
cdr3_nt: TGCAGCGTTAATAACGACGACGGCAACTATGGCTACACCTTC
cdr3_aa: CSVNNDDGNYGYTF

d_call: TRBD2
v_call: TRBV18
j_call: TRBJ2-5
clone_size: .
cdr3_nt: TGTGCCAGCTCACTAGCGGGCAACCAAGAGACCCAGTACTTC
cdr3_aa: CASSLAGNQETQYF

d_call: .
v_call: TRBV19
j_call: TRBJ1-5
clone_size: few
cdr3_nt: TGTGCCAGCCGGGACGTCAATCAGCCCCAGCATTTT
cdr3_aa: CASRDVNQPQHF

d_call: .
v_call: TRBV4-2
j_call: TRBJ2-3
clone_size: once
cdr3_nt: TGTGCCAGCAGCCAAGGATCCTCTCCCACAGATACGCAGTATTTT
cdr3_aa: CASSQGSSPTDTQYF

d_call: TRBD2
v_call: TRBV29-1
j_call: TRBJ2-1
clone_size: once
cdr3_nt: TGCAGCGTTGGCGGACTAGCGGACAATGAGCAGTTCTTC
cdr3_aa: CSVGGLADNEQFF

d_call: TRBD1
v_call: TRBV5-5
j_call: TRBJ2-3
clone_size: once
cdr3_nt: TGTGCCAGCAGTACAGGGGACGGAGCAGATACGCAGTATTTT
cdr3_aa: CASSTGDGADTQYF

d_call: .
v_call: TRBV7-2
j_call: TRBJ2-7
clone_size: .
cdr3_nt: TGTGCCAGCAGTTCGATCTGGCCCAGAACCTACGAGCAGTACTTC
cdr3_aa: CASSSIWPRTYEQYF

d_call: TRBD2
v_call: TRBV11-3
j_call: TRBJ2-1
clone_size: .
cdr3_nt: TGTGCCAGCAGCAGGGGAGGGACTAGCGATCGGGAGCAGTTCTTC
cdr3_aa: CASSRGGTSDREQFF

d_call: TRBD2
v_call: TRBV4-2
j_call: TRBJ2-3
clone_size: once
cdr3_nt: TGTGCCAGCAGCCACAAAGCGGGAGGCGGGGATACGCAGTATTTT
cdr3_aa: CASSHKAGGGDTQYF

d_call: .
v_call: TRBV19
j_call: TRBJ2-1
clone_size: .
cdr3_nt: TGTGCCAGTAGGGGGGCGAGCTCCTACAATGAGCAGTTCTTC
cdr3_aa: CASRGASSYNEQFF

d_call: .
v_call: TRBV9
j_call: TRBJ2-7
clone_size: .
cdr3_nt: TGTGCCAGCAGCGTTGATCCGGAGTGGCGCGAGCAGTACTTC
cdr3_aa: CASSVDPEWREQYF

d_call: .
v_call: TRBV12-5
j_call: TRBJ1-1
clone_size: .
cdr3_nt: TGTGCTAGTGGTTTGGTAAATTTCGGAATGAACACTGAAGCTTTCTTT
cdr3_aa: CASGLVNFGMNTEAFF

d_call: TRBD2
v_call: TRBV27
j_call: TRBJ2-1
clone_size: .
cdr3_nt: TGTGCCAGCAGTCCACGGACTAGCCCTACCTCCTACAATGAGCAGTTCTTC
cdr3_aa: CASSPRTSPTSYNEQFF

d_call: TRBD1
v_call: TRBV19
j_call: TRBJ2-1
clone_size: few
cdr3_nt: TGTGCCAGTAGTATAGCGGGACAGGCGGCATACAATGAGCAGTTCTTC
cdr3_aa: CASSIAGQAAYNEQFF

d_call: TRBD2
v_call: TRBV5-1
j_call: TRBJ2-5
clone_size: .
cdr3_nt: TGCGCCAGCAGCGGAGGGACTAGCGCCAATCGGTACCAAGAGACCCAGTACTTC
cdr3_aa: CASSGGTSANRYQETQYF

d_call: TRBD2
v_call: TRBV5-1
j_call: TRBJ2-2
clone_size: .
cdr3_nt: TGCGCCAGCAGCTCCTACCCTAGCGGGAGTCCCGGGGAGCTGTTTTTT
cdr3_aa: CASSSYPSGSPGELFF

d_call: .
v_call: TRBV5-1
j_call: TRBJ2-1
clone_size: .
cdr3_nt: TGCGCCAGCAGCCCGTCCCACAGGGCCGCCTACAATGAGCAGTTCTTC
cdr3_aa: CASSPSHRAAYNEQFF

d_call: TRBD1
v_call: TRBV2
j_call: TRBJ2-1
clone_size: few
cdr3_nt: TGTGCCAGCAGTGGCCCCGGGACAGGGACGGGCAATGAGCAGTTCTTC
cdr3_aa: CASSGPGTGTGNEQFF

d_call: .
v_call: TRBV11-3
j_call: TRBJ2-3
clone_size: .
cdr3_nt: TGTGCCAGCAGCTTGGGACAGACTAGGGGTACAGATACGCAGTATTTT
cdr3_aa: CASSLGQTRGTDTQYF

d_call: TRBD1
v_call: TRBV30
j_call: TRBJ2-2
clone_size: .
cdr3_nt: TGTGCCTGGGAACCGGGACAGTACACCGGGGAGCTGTTTTTT
cdr3_aa: CAWEPGQYTGELFF

d_call: TRBD2
v_call: TRBV5-1
j_call: TRBJ2-2
clone_size: .
cdr3_nt: TGCGCCAGCAGCTTGATGGCGGGAGGGCCGAGTACCGGGGAGCTGTTTTTT
cdr3_aa: CASSLMAGGPSTGELFF

d_call: TRBD2
v_call: TRBV5-1
j_call: TRBJ2-7
clone_size: .
cdr3_nt: TGCGCCAGCAGCCCCGGGACTAGGTCATACGAGCAGTACTTC
cdr3_aa: CASSPGTRSYEQYF

d_call: .
v_call: TRBV7-2
j_call: TRBJ2-2
clone_size: .
cdr3_nt: TGTGCCAGCAGCTTAGTGTGGGGGAACACCGGGGAGCTGTTTTTT
cdr3_aa: CASSLVWGNTGELFF

d_call: .
v_call: TRBV7-6
j_call: TRBJ1-6
clone_size: .
cdr3_nt: TGTGCCAGCAGCTTAACGGTACAGACCCCCACCGCGCCGAATTCACCCCTCCACTTT
cdr3_aa: CASSLTVQTPTAPNSPLHF

d_call: .
v_call: TRBV6-1
j_call: TRBJ2-3
clone_size: .
cdr3_nt: TGTGCCAGCAGTGAACGTGGGGGAGTGAGCACAGATACGCAGTATTTT
cdr3_aa: CASSERGGVSTDTQYF

d_call: .
v_call: TRBV25-1
j_call: TRBJ2-1
clone_size: .
cdr3_nt: TGTGCCAGCAGCGGCTTTGTGGGGAATGAGCAGTTCTTC
cdr3_aa: CASSGFVGNEQFF

d_call: .
v_call: TRBV28
j_call: TRBJ1-2
clone_size: .
cdr3_nt: TGTGCCAGCAGTTTACAGAGGGGATTGGGCTACACCTTC
cdr3_aa: CASSLQRGLGYTF